The clone carrying this T cell receptor (beta chain) was detected a few times. This entry comes from a study of blood T cells in healthy people across ages. Combining a sample-barcoded 5' primer with a J-beta primer mix, a second PCR ran for about 7 to 11 cycles. TCRdb itself ran the 5' RACE reads through MiXCR, one entry per CDR3 protein. The data show roughly 900,000 distinct CDR3 sequences, with around 46% seen just once and roughly an eighth held by the top ten. Germline CDR1 is MNHEY and CDR2 is SVGAGI. There are 13 residues in the CDR3. Trimming cost V 5 bases and J 3 bases, with 7 bases left between them.

The sample was blood. The rearrangement uses TRBV6-5 and TRBJ2-2; D ambiguous. The TCR was taken from a man aged 25-45 years in good health. The CDR3 is CASSNTDTGELFF. CDR3 bases: TGTGCCAGCAGTAATACAGACACCGGGGAGCTGTTTTTT.